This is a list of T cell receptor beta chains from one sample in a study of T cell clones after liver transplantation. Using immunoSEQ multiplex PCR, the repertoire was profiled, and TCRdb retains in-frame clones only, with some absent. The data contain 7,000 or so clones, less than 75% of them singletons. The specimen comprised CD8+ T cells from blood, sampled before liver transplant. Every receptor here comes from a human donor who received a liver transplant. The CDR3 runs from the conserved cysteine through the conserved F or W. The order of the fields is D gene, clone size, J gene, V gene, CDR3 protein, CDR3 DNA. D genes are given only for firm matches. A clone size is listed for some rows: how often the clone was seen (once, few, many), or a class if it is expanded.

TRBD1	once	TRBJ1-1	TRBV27	CASRGVGTGDLAVEAFF	TGTGCCAGCAGAGGGGTGGGGACAGGGGACCTCGCGGTTGAAGCTTTCTTT
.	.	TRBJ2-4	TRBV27	CASSLDSKNIQYF	TGTGCCAGCAGTTTGGACAGTAAAAACATTCAGTACTTC
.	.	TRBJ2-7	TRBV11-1	CASSLEGVGYEQYF	TGTGCCAGCAGCTTAGAGGGGGTCGGTTACGAGCAGTACTTC
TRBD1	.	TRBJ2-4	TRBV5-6	CASSPYTGGFPKNIQYF	TGTGCCAGCAGCCCCTACACAGGGGGATTCCCCAAAAACATTCAGTACTTC
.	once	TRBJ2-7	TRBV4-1	CASSQEGAGSSYEQYF	TGCGCCAGCAGCCAAGAAGGGGCAGGGAGCTCCTACGAGCAGTACTTC
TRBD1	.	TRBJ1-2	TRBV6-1	CASSTGGDGYTF	TGTGCCAGCAGTACAGGGGGCGATGGCTACACCTTC
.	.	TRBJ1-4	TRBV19	CAVGDLPDEKLFF	TGTGCCGTAGGGGACCTCCCCGATGAAAAACTGTTTTTT
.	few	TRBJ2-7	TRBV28	CASSPGGVGEQYF	TGTGCCAGCAGTCCAGGGGGGGTTGGCGAGCAGTACTTC
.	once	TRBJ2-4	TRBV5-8	CASSSRDLTPKNIQYF	TGTGCCAGCAGCTCCCGGGACTTAACGCCCAAAAACATTCAGTACTTC
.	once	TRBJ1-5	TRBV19	CASSWDSNQPQHF	TGTGCCAGTAGTTGGGACAGCAATCAGCCCCAGCATTTT
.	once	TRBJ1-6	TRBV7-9	CASSSGVSPLHF	TGTGCCAGCAGCTCAGGGGTTTCACCCCTCCACTTT
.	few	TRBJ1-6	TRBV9	CASSAGGGFHYNSPLHF	TGTGCCAGCAGCGCCGGTGGTGGCTTTCACTATAATTCACCCCTCCACTTT
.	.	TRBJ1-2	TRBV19	CASTFPGGLSGYTF	TGTGCCAGTACCTTTCCCGGGGGATTAAGTGGCTACACCTTC
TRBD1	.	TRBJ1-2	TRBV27	CASRDRGRGYTF	TGTGCCAGCAGGGACAGGGGGCGCGGCTACACCTTC
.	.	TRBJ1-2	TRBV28	CASSLGRRANYGYTF	TGTGCCAGCAGTTTGGGCAGGCGTGCTAACTATGGCTACACCTTC
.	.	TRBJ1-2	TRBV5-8	CASSPEGGVNYGYTF	TGTGCCAGCAGCCCCGAGGGGGGAGTTAACTATGGCTACACCTTC
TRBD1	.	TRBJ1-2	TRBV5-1	CASSLWDRSEDGYTF	TGCGCCAGCAGCCTCTGGGACAGGTCAGAGGATGGCTACACCTTC
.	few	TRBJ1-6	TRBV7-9	CASSPPGQLFVAPLHF	TGTGCCAGCAGCCCCCCCGGACAGCTTTTTGTAGCACCCCTCCACTTT
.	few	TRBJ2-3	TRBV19	CASSIDSSGQGSTDTQYF	TGTGCCAGTAGTATAGATAGTTCCGGCCAGGGGAGCACAGATACGCAGTATTTT
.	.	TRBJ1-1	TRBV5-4	CASSSYTGRETEAFF	TGTGCCAGCAGCTCCTATACGGGGAGGGAAACTGAAGCTTTCTTT
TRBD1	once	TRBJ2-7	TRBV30	CAWSHGVGQSSYEQYF	TGTGCCTGGAGTCATGGGGTGGGACAGAGCTCCTACGAGCAGTACTTC
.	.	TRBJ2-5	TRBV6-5	CASSYSTESFEETQYF	TGTGCCAGCAGTTACTCGACCGAGTCGTTTGAAGAGACCCAGTACTTC
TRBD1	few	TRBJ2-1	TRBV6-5	CASSSRGYYNEQFF	TGTGCCAGCAGTTCCAGGGGGTATTACAATGAGCAGTTCTTC
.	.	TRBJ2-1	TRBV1	CTSRLQGWHYNEQFF	TGCACCAGCAGGCTACAGGGGTGGCACTACAATGAGCAGTTCTTC
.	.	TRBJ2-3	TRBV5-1	CASSLNYGRYSTDTQYF	TGCGCCAGCAGCTTGAATTACGGGAGATATAGCACAGATACGCAGTATTTT
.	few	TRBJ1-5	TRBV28	CASHGWGGQPQHF	TGTGCCAGCCACGGGTGGGGGGGTCAGCCCCAGCATTTT
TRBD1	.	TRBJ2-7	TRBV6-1	CASSELGQDYEQYF	TGTGCCAGCAGTGAATTAGGACAGGATTACGAGCAGTACTTC
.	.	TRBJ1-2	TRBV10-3	CASSYSQGSGYGYTF	TGTGCCAGCAGTTACAGTCAGGGTAGTGGCTATGGCTACACCTTC
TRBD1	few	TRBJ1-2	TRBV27	CAIKGQGSGYTF	TGTGCCATCAAGGGACAGGGAAGCGGCTACACCTTC
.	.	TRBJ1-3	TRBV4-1	CASSQSHWGHYGGTIYF	TGCGCCAGCAGCCAGTCCCACTGGGGCCACTATGGGGGCACCATATATTTT
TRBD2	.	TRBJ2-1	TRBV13	CASSLAGSYNEQFF	TGTGCCAGCAGCCTAGCGGGGTCCTACAATGAGCAGTTCTTC
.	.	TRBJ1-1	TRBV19	CASSGPVVLAEGGSFF	TGTGCCAGTAGTGGCCCGGTGGTGTTGGCTGAGGGGGGTTCTTTCTTT
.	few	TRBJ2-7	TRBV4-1	CASSQESGEQYF	TGCGCCAGCAGCCAAGAATCTGGCGAGCAGTACTTC
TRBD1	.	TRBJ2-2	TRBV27	CASAPGGQGITRWLFF	TGTGCCAGCGCTCCTGGGGGACAGGGTATCACAAGGTGGCTGTTTTTT
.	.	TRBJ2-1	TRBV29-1	CSVEDHRSSYNEQFF	TGCAGCGTTGAAGATCACCGGAGCTCCTACAATGAGCAGTTCTTC